This TCR beta chain was recorded in a study of blood T cell repertoires in COVID-19. Study at large: Samples of COVID-19 (acute and convalescent) were obtained from the United States, Italy and Spain. From T cells, B-cell-depleted T cells, or PBMCs came the material, which was cDNA or gDNA.

In the study's own analysis: Nucleated cell counts were estimated from reference gene primer amplification. Sequencing used immunoSEQ multiplex PCR; TCRdb keeps in-frame clones, though not all of them. V and J calls and clone size are given by that table; D and trimming were obtained from the DNA. The sample has 90,000 to 120,000 clones; under 95% are singletons. Per germline, CDR1 LGHDT and CDR2 YNNKEL (reference sequence). The CDR3 contains 12 residues. The V end lost 3 bases, the J end lost 7 bases, and 7 bases lay between the germline ends. The sample taken for sequencing was peripheral blood. The clonotype comes from a woman younger than 45 with acute or convalescent COVID-19. The chain couples TRBV3-1 (or the pseudogene TRBV3-2) to TRBJ1-5, with D unclear. This CDR3 is CASSQVEQPQHF. DNA of the CDR3: TGTGCCAGCAGCCAGGTGGAGCAGCCCCAGCATTTT.